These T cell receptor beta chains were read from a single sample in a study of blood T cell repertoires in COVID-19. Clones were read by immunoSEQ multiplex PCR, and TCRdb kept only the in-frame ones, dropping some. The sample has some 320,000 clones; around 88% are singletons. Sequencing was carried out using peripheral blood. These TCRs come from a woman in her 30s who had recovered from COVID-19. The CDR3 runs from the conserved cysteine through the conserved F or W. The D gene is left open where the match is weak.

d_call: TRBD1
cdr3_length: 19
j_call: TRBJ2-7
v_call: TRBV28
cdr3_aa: CASSLRRGWGTGSGREQYF
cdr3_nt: TGTGCCAGCAGTTTAAGAAGGGGTTGGGGGACAGGCTCCGGGCGGGAGCAGTACTTC

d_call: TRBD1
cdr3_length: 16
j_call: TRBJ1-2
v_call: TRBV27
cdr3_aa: CASSLTPGQSLYGYTF
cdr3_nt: TGTGCCAGCAGTTTAACGCCGGGACAGAGCCTTTATGGCTACACCTTC

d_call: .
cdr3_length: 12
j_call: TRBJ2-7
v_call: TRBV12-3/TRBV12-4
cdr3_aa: CASSLPGYEQYF
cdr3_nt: TGTGCCAGCAGTTTACCGGGATACGAGCAGTACTTC

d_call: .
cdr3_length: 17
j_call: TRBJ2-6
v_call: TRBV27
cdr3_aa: CASSLSGGVPGANVLTF
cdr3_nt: TGTGCCAGCAGTTTATCTGGAGGGGTCCCTGGGGCCAACGTCCTGACTTTC

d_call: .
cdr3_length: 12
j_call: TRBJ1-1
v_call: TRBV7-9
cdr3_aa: CASSQVRSEAFF
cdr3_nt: TGTGCCAGCAGCCAGGTTCGGTCTGAAGCTTTCTTT

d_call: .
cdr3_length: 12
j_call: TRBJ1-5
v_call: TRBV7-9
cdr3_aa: CASADSNQPQHF
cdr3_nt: TGTGCCAGCGCAGATAGCAATCAGCCCCAGCATTTT

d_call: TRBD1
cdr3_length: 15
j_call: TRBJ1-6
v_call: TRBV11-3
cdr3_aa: CASSLGQGDNSPLHF
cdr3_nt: TGTGCCAGCAGCCTTGGACAGGGGGATAATTCACCCCTCCACTTT

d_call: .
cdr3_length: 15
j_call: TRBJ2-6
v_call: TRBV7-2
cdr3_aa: CASSSLAVGANVLTF
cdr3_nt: TGTGCCAGCAGCTCCCTAGCTGTTGGGGCCAACGTCCTGACTTTC

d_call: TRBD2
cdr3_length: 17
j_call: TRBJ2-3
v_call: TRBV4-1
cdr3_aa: CASSQDVSGGYTDTQYF
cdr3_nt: TGCGCCAGCAGCCAAGATGTTAGCGGGGGTTACACAGATACGCAGTATTTT

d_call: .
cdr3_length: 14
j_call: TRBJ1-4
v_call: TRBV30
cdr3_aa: CAWSLGQGNEKLFF
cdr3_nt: TGTGCCTGGAGTTTGGGTCAGGGGAATGAAAAACTGTTTTTT

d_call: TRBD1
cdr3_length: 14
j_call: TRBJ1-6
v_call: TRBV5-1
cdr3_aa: CASSSGTGESPLHF
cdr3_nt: TGCGCCAGCAGCTCCGGGACAGGGGAATCACCCCTCCACTTT